The text below deals with one T cell receptor beta chain. Its specificity is unknown. Treatment here: 10-day PBMC culture with coronavirus spike peptide pools or control peptides (ViraFEST assay). The data were taken from a study of vaccination and CD4 T cells after COVID-19. Study-wide background: The authors exposed cells to overlapping spike peptides derived from SARS-CoV-2, HCoV-NL63, HCoV-OC43 and HCoV-229E.

Whole-study findings and limits: SARS-CoV-2-reactive clonotypes showed a nonsignificant median rise from approximately 21 to 40.

Cultured CD4+ T-cell DNA underwent Oncomine TCR Beta short-read sequencing. Cultures of CD4+ T cells served as the source for extracting genomic DNA. TCRdb redid the calling of the PCR reads with MiXCR, one entry per CDR3 protein. This table holds about 25,000 distinct CDR3 sequences, roughly 39% found once. The germline gives CDR1 DFQATT, CDR2 SNEGSKA (reference sequence). V lost 6 bases and J 2 bases, leaving 14 bases between the germline ends. This CDR3 comprises 13 residues. The V gene is TRBV20-1, the J gene TRBJ2-7; D call uncertain. The source is a human donor who had recovered from COVID-19. Sequenced input: CD4+ T cells from blood, cultured in vitro. CDR3 DNA: TGCAGTGCCAAGAGGTCTGGAGCCTACGAGCAGTACTTC. It encodes CSAKRSGAYEQYF.